The next 31 T cell receptor beta chains were all read from a single sample in a study of T cell repertoires in cytomegalovirus infection. TCRdb re-analysed the reads in MiXCR, keeping a single row per CDR3 protein. Of about 680,000 distinct CDR3 sequences listed, 20% to 30% are singletons. Material for sequencing was CD8+ T cells from PBMCs. The source is a human donor in good health (CMV status not recorded). Some clones in this sample may be carry-over from other donors' samples.

This clonotype was detected only a few times. The chain couples TRBV19 to TRBJ2-1; TRBD2 aligns across 9 bases. In germline, CDR1 is LNHDA, CDR2 SQIVND (reference sequence). The V segment lost 7 bases and the J segment 5 bases; nucleotides outside the gene matches: 9. This CDR3 has 15 amino acids. CDR3 sequence reads: CASTWSSGGNNEQFF. DNA of the CDR3: TGTGCCAGTACTTGGAGTAGCGGGGGCAACAATGAGCAGTTCTTC.

The CDR3 loop reads CASSDRGTGSYNEQFF. DNA for the CDR3: TGTGCCAGCAGCGACCGGGGGACAGGTTCCTACAATGAGCAGTTCTTC. The chain recombines TRBV9 with TRBJ2-1; 8 nucleotides line up with TRBD1. The ends lost 3 bases at V and 1 base at J; junction bases unmatched: 6. Germline lookup yields CDR1 SGDLS and CDR2 YYNGEE. This CDR3 is 16 amino acids long.

The chain is built from TRBV20-1 and TRBJ2-4; D possibly corresponds to TRBD1 (6 bases). Trimming left V 6 bases short and J 7 bases short, with 16 bases between. The V gene's germline CDR1 is DFQATT and CDR2 SNEGSKA (reference sequence). The CDR3 is 13 residues long. Written as DNA, the CDR3 is TGCAGTGCCACACAGGGTTTAGGGAACATTCAGTACTTC. Protein sequence: CSATQGLGNIQYF.

This clonotype has only one observation. Given a much more abundant clone one base away, this may be a read error. The genes are TRBV4-1 and TRBJ2-4, with 7 nucleotides matching TRBD2. The CDR3 is 18 amino acids. Germline assignment: CDR1 MGHRA and CDR2 YSYEKL. The CDR3 region has the DNA TGCGCCAGAAGCCAAGCTCCCCGACTAAGCGGGGTAAAAAACATTCAGTACTTC. It encodes CARSQAPRLSGVKNIQYF.

This clonotype was seen more than once but under ten times. This sequence joins TRBV20-1 and TRBJ2-7; the match to TRBD2 covers 9 bases. CDR3 length: 16 amino acids. With V trimmed by 3 bases and J by 4 bases, 13 bases remained unmatched. Germline CDR1 reads DFQATT; CDR2 reads SNEGSKA (reference sequence). The CDR3 region is CSARGIAGESLYEQYF. The CDR3 DNA sequence: TGCAGTGCTAGGGGGATAGCGGGGGAATCCCTTTACGAGCAGTACTTC.

The gene calls are TRBV6-1 and TRBJ1-2; no firm D call. The germline V and J ends were trimmed by 1 base and 4 bases, with 13 bases remaining between them. Germline lookup yields CDR1 MNHNS and CDR2 SASEGT. The CDR3 loop spans 15 amino acids. The CDR3 reads CASSEERAVVYGYTF. The CDR3 DNA reads as TGTGCCAGCAGTGAAGAAAGGGCAGTGGTCTATGGCTACACCTTC.

The rearrangement joins TRBV12-3 or TRBV12-4 to TRBJ2-3; no firm D call. The CDR3 consists of 14 residues. V was shortened by 2 bases and J by 6 bases, with 12 bases between the two germline ends. The CDR3 protein is CASSLIPPGDTQYF. In nucleotides, the CDR3 is TGTGCCAGCAGTTTAATCCCCCCGGGCGATACGCAGTATTTT.

This chain joins TRBV20-1 and TRBJ2-7; 8 bases fit TRBD1. This CDR3 is built from 15 residues. V lost 6 bases and J lost 3; bases outside the gene matches: 13. The germline V gene encodes CDR1 DFQATT and CDR2 SNEGSKA (reference sequence). The CDR3 here is CSAWMWTGKDYEQYV. The CDR3 DNA reads as TGCAGTGCATGGATGTGGACAGGGAAGGACTACGAGCAGTACGTC.

In this sample, this clonotype turned up many times. J is TRBJ2-5 and V is TRBV6-6, with TRBD2 identical over 12 bases. J gave up 5 bases and V 0 bases, and 7 bases lay outside the gene matches. Germline lookup yields CDR1 MNHNY and CDR2 SVGAGI (reference sequence). The CDR3 contains 17 residues. CDR3 bases: TGTGCCAGCAGTTACTCGAATCTAGCGGGGGGGCCGGAGACCCAGTACTTC. As protein: CASSYSNLAGGPETQYF.

In its sample, this clonotype was seen a few times. The chain recombines TRBV29-1 with TRBJ2-3, with TRBD1 identical over 12 bases. Trimming at V came to 5 bases and at J to 4 bases, leaving 10 bases not matched to a gene. This CDR3 spans 16 amino acids. The germline V gene encodes CDR1 SQVTM and CDR2 ANQGSEA. CDR3 region: CSVTPGQGASADTQYF. The CDR3 nucleotides read TGCAGCGTTACTCCGGGACAGGGGGCATCGGCAGATACGCAGTATTTT.

This clonotype has a count of ten or more. The chain employs TRBV7-9 and TRBJ1-2, with 9 positions matching TRBD1. The V and J ends lost 10 bases and 6 bases, in that order; junction bases with no gene match: 3. The CDR3 covers 11 residues. Germline lookup yields CDR1 SEHNR and CDR2 FQNEAQ (reference sequence). The CDR3 protein is CATGQGDGYTF. The CDR3 region has the DNA TGTGCCACGGGACAGGGAGATGGCTACACCTTC.

The chain is built from TRBV20-1 and TRBJ1-5; TRBD1 might be the D (6 bases). CDR3 length equals 16 residues. Germline values: CDR1 DFQATT, CDR2 SNEGSKA (reference sequence). The germline V and J ends were trimmed by 6 bases and 5 bases, with 23 bases remaining between them. The chain's CDR3 is CSAKPLQWGADQPQHF. The CDR3 nucleotides are TGCAGTGCCAAACCTCTTCAGTGGGGGGCAGATCAGCCCCAGCATTTT.

The chain links TRBV2 to TRBJ2-2; TRBD1 might be the D (5 bases). Germline V CDR1 and CDR2: SNHLY, FYNNEI. V dropped 0 bases and J dropped 1 base, with 12 bases sitting between them. CDR3 size: 17 residues. The CDR3 region has the DNA TGTGCCAGCAGTGAAGCGCGATGGCAGGGGAACACCGGGGAGCTGTTTTTT. Translated: CASSEARWQGNTGELFF.

The V call is TRBV6-1, the J call TRBJ2-5; D remains ambiguous. There are 12 residues in the CDR3. Germline-derived CDR1 and CDR2 are MNHNS and SASEGT. V lost 6 bases to trimming and J lost 5 bases, with 10 bases between them. The DNA for the CDR3 is TGTGCCAGCAGCACAATAGTGGAGACCCAGTACTTC. Translating it yields CASSTIVETQYF.

The chain carries TRBV2 and TRBJ1-1; D remains ambiguous. The CDR3 is made up of 12 amino acids. Germline CDR1 is SNHLY and CDR2 is FYNNEI. Trimming removed 3 bases at V and 3 bases at J, with 5 bases between. DNA for the CDR3: TGTGCCAGCAGTGACAGCCACACTGAAGCTTTCTTT. The encoded protein is CASSDSHTEAFF. Full variable domain (outside the CDR3, taken from reference TRBV2 and TRBJ1-1): EPEVTQTPSHQVTQMGQEVILRCVPISNHLYFYWYRQILGQKVEFLVSFYNNEISEKSEIFDDQFSVERPDGSNFTLKIRSTKLEDSAMYFCASSDSHTEAFFGQGTRLTVV.

This clonotype was found many times. This chain uses TRBV7-9 with TRBJ2-5; D unclear. The germline CDR1 and CDR2 sequences are SEHNR and FQNEAQ (reference sequence). The length of the CDR3 is 14 residues. The V and J ends lost 4 bases and 3 bases respectively, with 12 bases between them. In DNA, the CDR3 is TGTGCCAGCAGCTCCTTGAGAACTAAAGAGACCCAGTACTTC. Its translation: CASSSLRTKETQYF.

This clonotype was counted only a few times. This sequence joins TRBV6-2 or TRBV6-3 and TRBJ1-6; 7 nucleotides agree with TRBD1. The CDR3 runs to 16 residues. The junction had 9 bases not matched to a gene; V was cut back by 4 bases and J by 6 bases. The V gene's germline CDR1 is MNHEY and CDR2 SVGEGT. CDR3 DNA: TGTGCCAGCAGTTCCTCCCGGGGACAGATTAATTCACCCCTCCACTTT. It encodes CASSSSRGQINSPLHF.

CDR3: CSPAGRSGANVLTF. CDR3 sequence (DNA): TGCAGCCCGGCGGGGCGCTCTGGGGCCAACGTCCTGACTTTC. The chain employs TRBV20-1 and TRBJ2-6, with a weak D call TRBD2 (6 bases). Germline CDR1 is DFQATT and CDR2 is SNEGSKA (reference sequence). The CDR3 is 14 amino acids.

V gene TRBV7-4 combines with J gene TRBJ2-7; D is undetermined. Germline CDR1 reads SGHVT; CDR2 reads SQSDAQ. V was shortened by 5 bases and J by 3 bases, with 14 bases between the two germline ends. This CDR3 spans 14 amino acids. In nucleotides, the CDR3 is TGTGCCAGCAGCGAGGACGGGCAGTACTACGAGCAGTACGTC. Protein product: CASSEDGQYYEQYV.

This clonotype was observed many times. The CDR3 DNA sequence: TGTGCCAGCAGCTCTAGGCCCTTTCAGGGGGGAGCTTTCTTT. Translated, it gives CASSSRPFQGGAFF. The chain has TRBV7-9 and TRBJ1-1, with 7 bases identical to TRBD1. CDR1 and CDR2 from the germline V gene are SEHNR and FQNEAQ (reference sequence). The CDR3 has 14 amino acids. Germline trimming cut 4 bases from V and 10 bases from J; bases unmatched to any gene: 12.

This clonotype was seen ten or more times. The rearrangement uses TRBV7-8 and TRBJ2-7, with 8 positions matching TRBD1. The CDR3 runs to 14 residues. Germline assignment: CDR1 SGHVS and CDR2 FQNEAQ. J gave up 5 bases and V 5 bases, and 8 bases lay outside the gene matches. The CDR3 DNA is TGTGCCAGCAGCCCCCGGACAGGGAGGAACGAGCAGTACTTC. This translates into CASSPRTGRNEQYF.

A note on this clonotype: A much larger clone lies a single base off, so this may be a read error. This rearrangement joins TRBV7-2 to TRBJ1-2; D not certain. V lost 8 bases and J lost 10, with 26 bases in between. The CDR3 totals 15 residues. The germline gives CDR1 SGHTA, CDR2 FQGNSA. Written as DNA, the CDR3 is TGTGCCAGCGCCACCGGAGTGGCCCCCATGAATGACTACACCTTC. This sequence encodes CASATGVAPMNDYTF.

The chain links TRBV28 to TRBJ2-5, with 8 bases matching TRBD1. The V gene end was trimmed by 5 bases and the J gene end by 6 bases; junction bases not matched to a gene: 11. In germline, CDR1 is MDHEN, CDR2 SYDVKM. This CDR3 is built from 15 residues. The CDR3 sequence: CASSPGWTGKKTQYF. For the CDR3, the DNA is TGTGCCAGCAGTCCCGGGTGGACAGGGAAGAAGACCCAGTACTTC. The full variable domain, with the rest looked up from reference TRBV28 and TRBJ2-5, is DVKVTQSSRYLVKRTGEKVFLECVQDMDHENMFWYRQDPGLGLRLIYFSYDVKMKEKGDIPEGYSVSREKKERFSLILESASTNQTSMYLCASSPGWTGKKTQYFGPGTRLLVL.

This clonotype appeared once. This rearrangement joins TRBV15 to TRBJ2-1, with D tentatively TRBD1 or TRBD2 (6 bases each). Germline loops: CDR1 LNHNV, CDR2 YYDKDF (reference sequence). The V end lost 0 bases, the J end lost 0 bases, and 12 bases lay between the germline ends. The CDR3 length is 17 residues. CDR3 residues: CATSRDRGLGSYNEQFF. In nucleotides, the CDR3 is TGTGCCACCAGCAGAGATCGGGGGCTGGGCTCCTACAATGAGCAGTTCTTC.

This clonotype was picked up many times. The J gene is TRBJ1-5, the V gene TRBV12-5; D ambiguous. The germline gives CDR1 LGHNT, CDR2 FRNRAP. Trimming pared 2 bases from V and 4 bases from J, leaving 0 bases between. The CDR3 is 11 residues long. The CDR3 nucleotides are TGTGCTAGTGGTTTGAATCAGCCCCAGCATTTT. Encoded protein: CASGLNQPQHF.

Only a few counts were recorded for this clonotype. V and J are TRBV12-3 or TRBV12-4 and TRBJ1-5; perhaps TRBD1 as D (6 bases). The CDR3 is 15 amino acids. The V gene lost 9 bases and the J gene lost 2 bases, with 17 bases spanning the gap. This CDR3 is CASTGKGLGNQPQHF. CDR3 DNA: TGTGCCAGTACAGGGAAAGGGTTGGGCAATCAGCCCCAGCATTTT.

On this clonotype: Sequence at one end of the junction differs from germline and may be a read error. The V call is TRBV2, the J call TRBJ2-5, with a possible D match to TRBD1 (6 bases). This CDR3 contains 12 residues. Germline V CDR1 and CDR2: SNHLY, FYNNEI. CDR3 residues: CTSSGTLETQYF. The CDR3 DNA follows: TGTACCAGCAGTGGGACATTGGAGACCCAGTACTTC.

Notes on this clonotype: A read error may be the cause here, since a much bigger clone is one base away. The genes are TRBV28 and TRBJ2-7; D gene unclear. The germline V and J ends were trimmed by 3 bases and 5 bases, with 8 bases remaining between them. This CDR3 is built from 12 residues. Looked up from germline, CDR1 is MDHEN and CDR2 is SYDVKM. The CDR3: CASSLTYHEQYV. The CDR3 nucleotides read TGTGCCAGCAGTTTGACCTATCACGAGCAGTACGTC.

The chain uses TRBV12-3 or TRBV12-4 and TRBJ1-5, with 10 bases that match TRBD1. There are 14 residues in the CDR3. Trimming cost V 8 bases and J 2 bases; bases outside gene matches: 3. The CDR3: CASRDRGGNQPQHF. The CDR3, as DNA: TGTGCCAGCCGGGACAGGGGAGGCAATCAGCCCCAGCATTTT.

In this sample, this clonotype turned up a few times. The chain links TRBV6-2 or TRBV6-3 to TRBJ2-3; D might be TRBD2 (5 bases). In germline, CDR1 is MNHEY, CDR2 SVGEGT. CDR3 length: 15 amino acids. The germline V and J ends were trimmed by 6 bases and 6 bases, with 19 bases remaining between them. The CDR3 DNA follows: TGTGCCAGCAGAAACACCGGACTGCACCGGGATACGCAGTATTTT. This codes for CASRNTGLHRDTQYF.

In its sample, this clonotype was seen a few times. The rearrangement uses TRBV6-6 and TRBJ1-5, with TRBD1 matching over 7 bases. The CDR3 has 15 amino acids. The V gene's germline CDR1 is MNHNY and CDR2 SVGAGI (reference sequence). J was trimmed by 1 base and V by 2 bases; bases with no gene match: 2. CDR3 sequence: CASSYEGASNQPQHF. The CDR3 bases are TGTGCCAGCAGTTACGAGGGGGCGAGCAATCAGCCCCAGCATTTT.